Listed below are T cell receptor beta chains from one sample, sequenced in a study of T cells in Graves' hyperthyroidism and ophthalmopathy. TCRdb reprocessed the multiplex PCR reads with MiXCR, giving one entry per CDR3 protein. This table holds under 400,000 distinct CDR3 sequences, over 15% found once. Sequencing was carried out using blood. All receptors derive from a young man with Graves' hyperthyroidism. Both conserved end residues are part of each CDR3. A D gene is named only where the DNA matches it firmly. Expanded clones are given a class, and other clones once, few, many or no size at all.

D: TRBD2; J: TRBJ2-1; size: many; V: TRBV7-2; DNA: TGTGCCAGCAGCCTAGATAGCGGGAGGAATGAGCAGTTCTTC; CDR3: CASSLDSGRNEQFF
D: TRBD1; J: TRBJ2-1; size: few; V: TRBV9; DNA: TGTGCCAGCAGCGTAGGTTGGGACAGCTCCTACAATGAGCAGTTCTTC; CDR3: CASSVGWDSSYNEQFF
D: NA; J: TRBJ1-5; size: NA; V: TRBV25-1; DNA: TGTGCCAGCAGTGAGAGGGGGAATTCTCTCAGTCCCCAGCATTTT; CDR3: CASSERGNSLSPQHF
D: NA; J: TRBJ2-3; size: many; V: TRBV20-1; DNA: TGCAGTGCTAGAGAGGGGCCCTTCCAGGGCACAGATACGCAGTATTTT; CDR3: CSAREGPFQGTDTQYF
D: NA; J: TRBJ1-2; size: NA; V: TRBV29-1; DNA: TGCAGCGCCGAGGGGGGGGCCTATGGCTACACCTTC; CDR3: CSAEGGAYGYTF
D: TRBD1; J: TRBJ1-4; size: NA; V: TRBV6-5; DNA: TGTGCCAGCAGAGACCCGGGACAGGGCGGTGAAAAACTGTTTTTT; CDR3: CASRDPGQGGEKLFF
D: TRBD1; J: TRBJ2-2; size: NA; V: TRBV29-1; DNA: TGCAGCGTTGCAGGGGGACCTTCGGGCCCTATGTCTGACGGGGAGCTGTTTTTT; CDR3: CSVAGGPSGPMSDGELFF
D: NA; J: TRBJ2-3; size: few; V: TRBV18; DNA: TGTGCCAGCTCACCGGTGGATGGCGCAGATACGCAGTATTTT; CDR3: CASSPVDGADTQYF
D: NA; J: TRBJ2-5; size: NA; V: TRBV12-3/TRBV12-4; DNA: TGTGCCAGCAATGCTGGCATGACAAGAGAGACCCAGTACTTC; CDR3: CASNAGMTRETQYF
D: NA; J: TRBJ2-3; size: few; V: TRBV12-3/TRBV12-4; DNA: TGTGCCAGCTCACCACTGGCAAGAGAGGGAGGTGGCACAGATACGCAGTATTTT; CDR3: CASSPLAREGGGTDTQYF
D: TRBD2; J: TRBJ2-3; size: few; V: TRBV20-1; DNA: TGCAGTTCCCAGCGCAGCGGGAGGTTTGATACGCAGTATTTT; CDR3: CSSQRSGRFDTQYF
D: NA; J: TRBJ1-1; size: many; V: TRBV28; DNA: TGTGCCAGCAGTTTATGGAAGCTAGGAGCTTTCTTT; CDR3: CASSLWKLGAFF
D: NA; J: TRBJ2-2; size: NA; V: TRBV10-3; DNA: TGTGCCATCAAACGGGACCGACTAGGGGGGGAGCTGTTTTTT; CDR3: CAIKRDRLGGELFF
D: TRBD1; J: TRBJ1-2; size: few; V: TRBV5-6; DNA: TGTGCCAGCAGCTTTCCAGGACAGGAATTGGGAGGCTACACCTTC; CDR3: CASSFPGQELGGYTF
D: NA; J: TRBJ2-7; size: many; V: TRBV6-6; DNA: TGTGCCAGCAGTTACTCGAGTCTGGGGACTTCCACCTACGAGCAGTACTTC; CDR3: CASSYSSLGTSTYEQYF
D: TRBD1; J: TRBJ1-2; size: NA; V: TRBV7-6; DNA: TGTGCCAGCAGCAGAGACAGGGGAGGGGGCGGCTACACCTTC; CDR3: CASSRDRGGGGYTF
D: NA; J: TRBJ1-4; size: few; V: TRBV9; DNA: TGTGCCAGCAGCGTAGATGGTCAGGGTGGAGATGAAAAACTGTTTTTT; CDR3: CASSVDGQGGDEKLFF
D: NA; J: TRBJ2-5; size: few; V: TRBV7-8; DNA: TGTGCCAGCAGCCCTCCAGGGTACCTCATGGAGACCCAGTACTTC; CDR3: CASSPPGYLMETQYF
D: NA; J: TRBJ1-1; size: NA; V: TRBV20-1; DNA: TGCAGTGCTAGGGGGCTACTTCTCACTGAAGCTTGCTTT; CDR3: CSARGLLLTEACF
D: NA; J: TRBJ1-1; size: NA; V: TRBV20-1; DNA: TGCAGTGCTAGTTCACTACAGGAACAGAACACTGAAGCTTTCTTT; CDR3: CSASSLQEQNTEAFF
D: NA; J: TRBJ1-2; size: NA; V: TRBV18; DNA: TGTGCCAGCTCACCAGGGACCGAAGCTAACTATGGCTACACCTTC; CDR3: CASSPGTEANYGYTF
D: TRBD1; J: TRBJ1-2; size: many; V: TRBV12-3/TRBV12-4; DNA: TGTGCCAGCAGCCCACAGGGGGAATATGGCTACACCTTC; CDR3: CASSPQGEYGYTF
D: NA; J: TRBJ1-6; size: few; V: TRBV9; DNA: TGTGCCAGCAGCGCGGGGTTTGACTCACCCCTCCACTTT; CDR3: CASSAGFDSPLHF
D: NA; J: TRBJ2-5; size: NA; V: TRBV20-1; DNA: TGCAGTGTTGTCCCGGTCCAAGAGACCCAGTACTTC; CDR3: CSVVPVQETQYF
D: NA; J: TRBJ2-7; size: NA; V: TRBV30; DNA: TGTGCCTGGAGGCCGGGGAGGTTATTAACCTACGAGCGGTACTTC; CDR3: CAWRPGRLLTYERYF
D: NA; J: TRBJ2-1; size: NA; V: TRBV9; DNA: TGTGCCAGCAGCCCAGACGAACGGCTTGAGCAGTTCTTC; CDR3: CASSPDERLEQFF
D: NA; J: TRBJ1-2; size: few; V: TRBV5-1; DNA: TGCGCATCTTCCGACCTAGGCCTTTATGGCTACACCTTC; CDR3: CASSDLGLYGYTF
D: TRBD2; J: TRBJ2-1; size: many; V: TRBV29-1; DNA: TGCAGCGTTGAAAGCGGGAGGTATGAGCAGTTCTTC; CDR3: CSVESGRYEQFF
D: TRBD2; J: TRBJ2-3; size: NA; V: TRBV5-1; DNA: TGCGCCAGCAGCTCCGGCGGGGGACTAGGGGGACCAGATACGCAGTATTTT; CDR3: CASSSGGGLGGPDTQYF
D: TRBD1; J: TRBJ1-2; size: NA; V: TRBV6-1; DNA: TGTGCCAGCAGGGGGACCGGGACAGGTGTATTCCCCGTGGTGGGCTACACCTTC; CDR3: CASRGTGTGVFPVVGYTF
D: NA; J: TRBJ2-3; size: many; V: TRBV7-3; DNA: TGTGCCAGCAGCGCGAGACTAGGGACAGATACGCAGTATTTT; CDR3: CASSARLGTDTQYF
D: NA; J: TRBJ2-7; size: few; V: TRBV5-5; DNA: TGTGCCAGCAGCTTGACAGGGTTCGAGCAGTACTTC; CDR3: CASSLTGFEQYF
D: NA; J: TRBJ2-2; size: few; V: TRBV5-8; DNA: TGTGCCAGCAGCTTGGCCATTCACACCGGGGAGCTGTTTTTT; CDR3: CASSLAIHTGELFF
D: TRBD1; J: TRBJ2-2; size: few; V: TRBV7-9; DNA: TGTGCCAGCAGTTTTTGGACAGGAGGTTACACCGGGGAGCTGTTTTTT; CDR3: CASSFWTGGYTGELFF
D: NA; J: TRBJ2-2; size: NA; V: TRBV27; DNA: TGTGCCAGCAGTTTTGGGGGGTTGATCGGGGAGCTGTTTTTT; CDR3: CASSFGGLIGELFF
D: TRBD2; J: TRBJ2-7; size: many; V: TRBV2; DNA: TGTGCCGACAACTTAGCGGGAGGGTACGACGAGCAGTACTTC; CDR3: CADNLAGGYDEQYF
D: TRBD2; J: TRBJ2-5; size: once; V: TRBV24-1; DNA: TGTGCCACCAGTGATTTACCCGGACTAGCGGGAGTCAGGGAGACCCAGTACTTC; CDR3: CATSDLPGLAGVRETQYF
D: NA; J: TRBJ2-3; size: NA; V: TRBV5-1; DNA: TGCGCCAGCAGCCTCTATAGGGATACGCAGTATTTT; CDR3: CASSLYRDTQYF
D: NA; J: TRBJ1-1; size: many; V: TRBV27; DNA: TGTGCCAGCAGTATCCAACCCGAGACAAAGGCAGCTTTCTTT; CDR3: CASSIQPETKAAFF
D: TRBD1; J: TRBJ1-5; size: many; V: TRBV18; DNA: TGTGCCAGCTCACCATCTCCACGGGACAGGGGTCGGGTGCCCCAGCATTTT; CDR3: CASSPSPRDRGRVPQHF
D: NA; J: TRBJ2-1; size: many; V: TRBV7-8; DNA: TGTGCCAGCAGCTCCCGGGTACTCGGGAATGAGCAGTTCTTC; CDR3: CASSSRVLGNEQFF
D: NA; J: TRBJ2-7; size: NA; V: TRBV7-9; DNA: TGTGCCAGCAGCGCGGAACCCCTCAATGCCTACGAGCAGTACTTC; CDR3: CASSAEPLNAYEQYF
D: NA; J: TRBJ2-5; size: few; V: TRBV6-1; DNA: TGTGCCAGCAGCCCGATGCCCGGGGAGACCCAGTACTTC; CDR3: CASSPMPGETQYF
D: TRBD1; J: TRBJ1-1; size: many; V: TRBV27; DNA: TGTGCCAGCAGTCTCCGACAGGGCCTAGAAGCTTTCTTT; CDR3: CASSLRQGLEAFF
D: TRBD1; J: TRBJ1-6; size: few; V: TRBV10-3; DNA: TGTGCCACAGGGACAGGGGATTCACCCCTCCACTTT; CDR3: CATGTGDSPLHF
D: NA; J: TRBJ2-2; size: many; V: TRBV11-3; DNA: TGTGCCAGCAGCTCAAGCCGTCGGGGACCCGGGGAGCTGTTTTTT; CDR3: CASSSSRRGPGELFF
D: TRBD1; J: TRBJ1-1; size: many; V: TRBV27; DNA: TGTGCCAGCAGTTCTGGACAGGGGCTTTTGAACACTGAAGCTTTCTTT; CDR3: CASSSGQGLLNTEAFF
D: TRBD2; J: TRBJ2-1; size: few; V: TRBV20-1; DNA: TGCAGTGCTAGAGAACGGCTAGCGGGAGGATCTGAGCAGTTCTTC; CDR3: CSARERLAGGSEQFF
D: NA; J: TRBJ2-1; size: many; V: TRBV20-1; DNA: TGCAGTGCAACCCGGGACGGCGTCTCCTACAATGAGCAGTTCTTC; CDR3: CSATRDGVSYNEQFF
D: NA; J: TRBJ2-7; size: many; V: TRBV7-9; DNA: TGTGCCAGCAGCCCCATGGGGAGCGCCTACGAGCAGTACTTC; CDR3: CASSPMGSAYEQYF
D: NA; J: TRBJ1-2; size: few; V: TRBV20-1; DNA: TGCAGTGCTAGAGGCCAGGAGAATAGCTACACCTTC; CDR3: CSARGQENSYTF
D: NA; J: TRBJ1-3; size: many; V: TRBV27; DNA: TGTGCCAGCAGCCTGGGAGGAATCGGAAACACCATATATTTT; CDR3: CASSLGGIGNTIYF
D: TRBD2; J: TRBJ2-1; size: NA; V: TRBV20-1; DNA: TGCAGTGTCGCCGCCGGGACTAGAAAGTCTAATGAGCAGTTCTTC; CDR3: CSVAAGTRKSNEQFF
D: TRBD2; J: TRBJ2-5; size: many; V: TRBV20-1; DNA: TGCAGTGCTAGCGCCCTTCTCTCTAGCGGGAGGGAGACCCAGTACTTC; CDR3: CSASALLSSGRETQYF
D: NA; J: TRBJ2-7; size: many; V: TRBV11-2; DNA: TGTGCCAGCAGCTTGTTGACAGGTTCTAGCTCCTACGAGCAGTACTTC; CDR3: CASSLLTGSSSYEQYF
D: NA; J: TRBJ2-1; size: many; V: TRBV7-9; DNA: TGTGCCAGCAGCTTGAGGCCCCCCTACAATGAGCAGTTCTTC; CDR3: CASSLRPPYNEQFF
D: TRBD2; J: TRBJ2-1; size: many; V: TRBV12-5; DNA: TGTGCTAGTGGTTTGACCATGGGGCGGGAGATGAATGAGCAGTTCTTC; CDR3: CASGLTMGREMNEQFF